A selection of T cell receptor beta chains follows, all from one sample in a study of read filtering for tumor transcriptome and immune sequencing. Each CDR3 protein gets one entry after TCRdb re-called the reads with MiXCR. The table includes roughly 38,000 distinct CDR3 sequences, over 11% detected once. Sequenced: a population of CD138-negative cells sorted from bone marrow. The receptors stem from a donor aged 40 or older with multiple myeloma. CDR3s include the opening cysteine and the closing phenylalanine or tryptophan. A D gene is named only where the DNA matches it firmly. Clone size is given for some rows only: seen once, a few or many times, or a class if the clone is expanded.

>many|-|TRBV12-3/TRBV12-4|14|TRBJ2-1
TGTGCCAGCTCCGGGACCTTAAACCCCAATGAGCAGTTCTTC
CASSGTLNPNEQFF
>many|TRBD1|TRBV2|13|TRBJ1-2
TGTGCCAGCATCGAGGACAGGGGGGGAGGCTACACCTTC
CASIEDRGGGYTF
>many|-|TRBV7-3|14|TRBJ1-1
TGTGCCAGCAGCTTAAGGCGGACAGACACTGAAGCTTTCTTT
CASSLRRTDTEAFF
>many|-|TRBV6-1|15|TRBJ2-7
TGTGCCAGCAGTGACTTTTTTGGGGGCTTATACGAGCAGTACTTC
CASSDFFGGLYEQYF
>many|TRBD2|TRBV12-3/TRBV12-4|15|TRBJ2-1
TGTGCCAGCAGTTTGGGGGGAGGGGAGGGCAATGAGCAGTTCTTC
CASSLGGGEGNEQFF
>-|-|TRBV7-9|11|TRBJ2-4
TGTGCCAGCCGGGGGCTGAGCATTCAGTACTTC
CASRGLSIQYF
>many|-|TRBV20-1|12|TRBJ1-1
TGCAGTGCTAGAGAAGGGGGCACTGAAGCTTTCTTT
CSAREGGTEAFF
>medium-sized|-|TRBV9|15|TRBJ2-3
TGTGCCAGCAGCTTCTGGGGTGGGGTGACAGATACGCAGTATTTT
CASSFWGGVTDTQYF
>many|TRBD1|TRBV29-1|14|TRBJ2-7
TGCAGCGTGGGATCGACAGGGAGCATTCCCGAGCAGTACTTC
CSVGSTGSIPEQYF
>-|-|TRBV28|13|TRBJ2-1
TGTGCCAGCAGGGACCGAACCTACAATGAGCAGTTCTTC
CASRDRTYNEQFF
>-|-|TRBV29-1|13|TRBJ2-7
TGCAGCGTTCGACCGACGAGCTCCTACGAGCAGTACTTC
CSVRPTSSYEQYF
>many|-|TRBV5-1|13|TRBJ2-1
TGCGCCAGCGGGAGTGCGATCTACAATGAGCAGTTCTTC
CASGSAIYNEQFF
>many|-|TRBV28|16|TRBJ1-4
TGTGCCAGCAGTTTATGGGGGGGGCGAACATCGGGGGAACTGTTTTTT
CASSLWGGRTSGELFF
>many|-|TRBV15|13|TRBJ2-5
TGTGCCACCAGCTTACAGGGGAGGGAGACCCAGTACTTC
CATSLQGRETQYF
>many|-|TRBV7-3|14|TRBJ2-7
TGTGCCAGCAAAATAGCCCCGAACTCCTACGAGCAGTACTTC
CASKIAPNSYEQYF
>many|-|TRBV12-3/TRBV12-4|12|TRBJ1-2
TGTGCCAGCAGTCGGGAGAACTATGGCTACACCTTC
CASSRENYGYTF
>many|-|TRBV20-1|15|TRBJ2-7
TGCAGTGCTAGAGATCTGAGATCTTTCTCCTACGAGCAGTACTTC
CSARDLRSFSYEQYF
>many|-|TRBV28|15|TRBJ2-5
TGTGCCAGCACCGTCCCGGGACCAAACGCAGAGACCCAGTACTTC
CASTVPGPNAETQYF
>-|-|TRBV12-3/TRBV12-4|14|TRBJ1-3
TGTGCCAGTTGTTCTTCGGAAGCTGGAAACACCATATATTTT
CASCSSEAGNTIYF
>many|-|TRBV28|14|TRBJ1-2
TGTGCCAGCACCCTTTCGGGACACCGATATGGCTACACCTTC
CASTLSGHRYGYTF
>many|-|TRBV5-1|15|TRBJ1-5
TGCGCCAGCAGCTTGGACGGATATAGCAATCAGCCCCAGCATTTT
CASSLDGYSNQPQHF
>-|-|TRBV29-1|13|TRBJ1-2
TGCAGCGTTGCCCGAGATCTAGCCTATGGCTACACCTTC
CSVARDLAYGYTF
>many|-|TRBV3-1|15|TRBJ2-5
TGTGCCAGCAGCCGGGAAGCCGGCGCCTTCCAGACCCAGTACTTC
CASSREAGAFQTQYF
>many|TRBD1|TRBV5-1|16|TRBJ1-1
TGCGCCAGCAGCTTGGCAGGGGGTGGAATGGACACTGAAGCTTTCTTT
CASSLAGGGMDTEAFF
>many|-|TRBV28|16|TRBJ2-2
TGTGCCAGCAGTACTTCAAAGGCAGGGAGGACCGGGGAGCTGTTTTTT
CASSTSKAGRTGELFF
>many|TRBD1|TRBV20-1|14|TRBJ2-1
TGCAGTGCTACGACAGGGGGCCTCTACAATGAGCAGTTCTTC
CSATTGGLYNEQFF
>few|TRBD2|TRBV19|15|TRBJ2-7
TGTGCCAGTAGCCTTCCGGGACTAGCGGGGCGCGAGCAGTACTTC
CASSLPGLAGREQYF
>-|TRBD1|TRBV6-1|13|TRBJ2-7
TGTGCCAGCAGCCGGGACAGGGAATACGAGCAGTACTTC
CASSRDREYEQYF
>many|-|TRBV5-8|13|TRBJ1-2
TGTGCCAGCAGCTTGTTAAATAACTATGGCTACACCTTC
CASSLLNNYGYTF
>many|TRBD1|TRBV5-1|14|TRBJ2-1
TGCGCCAGCAGTCGACAGGGGCCACCTAATGAGCAGTTCTTC
CASSRQGPPNEQFF
>many|-|TRBV5-1|12|TRBJ1-1
TGCGCCAGCAGCCTGGACAGTCTTGAAGCTTTCTTT
CASSLDSLEAFF
>many|TRBD1|TRBV7-9|15|TRBJ2-1
TGTGCCAGCAGCCTCGGACAGGGCTCCTACAATGAGCAGTTCTTC
CASSLGQGSYNEQFF
>many|-|TRBV12-3/TRBV12-4|12|TRBJ2-1
TGTGCCAGCAGTTTAAACGGGCAAGAGCAGTTCTTC
CASSLNGQEQFF
>many|-|TRBV12-5|16|TRBJ1-1
TGTGCTAGTGGTTTGGCGGTTGGACGGATGAACACTGAAGCTTTCTTT
CASGLAVGRMNTEAFF
>-|TRBD2|TRBV24-1|17|TRBJ2-2
TGTGCCACCAGTATGGCTAGCGGGAGCCAAAACACCGGGGAGCTGTTTTTT
CATSMASGSQNTGELFF
>-|-|TRBV6-1|17|TRBJ1-1
TGTGCCAGCAGAACCTACACAGGGAGAGGTATGGACACTGAAGCTTTCTTT
CASRTYTGRGMDTEAFF
>-|TRBD2|TRBV5-1|15|TRBJ2-3
TGCGCCAGCACTTTACTAGCGGAGTACACAGATACGCAGTATTTT
CASTLLAEYTDTQYF
>many|TRBD1|TRBV27|20|TRBJ1-6
TGTGCCAGCGGCCATGGGACAGTTTTGGGTCAAAGCTCCTATAATTCACCCCTCCACTTT
CASGHGTVLGQSSYNSPLHF
>many|-|TRBV3-1|15|TRBJ2-7
TGTGCCAGCAGCCAAGATCTTGATAGCCTCTACGAGCAGTACTTC
CASSQDLDSLYEQYF
>many|TRBD1|TRBV20-1|16|TRBJ1-5
TGCAGTGCCCCCGGACAGGGGGCGCATAGCAATCAGCCCCAGCATTTT
CSAPGQGAHSNQPQHF
>many|-|TRBV6-5|16|TRBJ1-1
TGTGCCAGCAGTCCAGCAATGGGGCAGTGGAACACTGAAGCTTTCTTT
CASSPAMGQWNTEAFF
>many|TRBD1|TRBV2|13|TRBJ2-7
TGTGCCAGCTGCCGCGATAGGACAGGCGAGCAGTACTTC
CASCRDRTGEQYF